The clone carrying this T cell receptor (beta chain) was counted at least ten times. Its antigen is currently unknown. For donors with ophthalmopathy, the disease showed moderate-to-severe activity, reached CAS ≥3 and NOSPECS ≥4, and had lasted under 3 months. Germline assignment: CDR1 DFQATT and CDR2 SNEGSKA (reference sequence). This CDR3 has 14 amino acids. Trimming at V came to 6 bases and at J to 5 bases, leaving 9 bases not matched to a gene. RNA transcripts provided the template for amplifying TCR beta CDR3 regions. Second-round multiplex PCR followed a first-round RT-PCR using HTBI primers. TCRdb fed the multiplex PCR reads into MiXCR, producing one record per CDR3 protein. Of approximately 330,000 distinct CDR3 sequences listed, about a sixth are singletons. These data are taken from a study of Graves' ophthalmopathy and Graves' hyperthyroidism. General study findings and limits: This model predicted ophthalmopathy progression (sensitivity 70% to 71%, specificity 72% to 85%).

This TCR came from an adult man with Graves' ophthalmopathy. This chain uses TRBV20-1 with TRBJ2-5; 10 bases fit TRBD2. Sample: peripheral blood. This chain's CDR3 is CSAPTLAGGETQYF. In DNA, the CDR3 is TGCAGTGCCCCCACCTTAGCGGGAGGCGAGACCCAGTACTTC.